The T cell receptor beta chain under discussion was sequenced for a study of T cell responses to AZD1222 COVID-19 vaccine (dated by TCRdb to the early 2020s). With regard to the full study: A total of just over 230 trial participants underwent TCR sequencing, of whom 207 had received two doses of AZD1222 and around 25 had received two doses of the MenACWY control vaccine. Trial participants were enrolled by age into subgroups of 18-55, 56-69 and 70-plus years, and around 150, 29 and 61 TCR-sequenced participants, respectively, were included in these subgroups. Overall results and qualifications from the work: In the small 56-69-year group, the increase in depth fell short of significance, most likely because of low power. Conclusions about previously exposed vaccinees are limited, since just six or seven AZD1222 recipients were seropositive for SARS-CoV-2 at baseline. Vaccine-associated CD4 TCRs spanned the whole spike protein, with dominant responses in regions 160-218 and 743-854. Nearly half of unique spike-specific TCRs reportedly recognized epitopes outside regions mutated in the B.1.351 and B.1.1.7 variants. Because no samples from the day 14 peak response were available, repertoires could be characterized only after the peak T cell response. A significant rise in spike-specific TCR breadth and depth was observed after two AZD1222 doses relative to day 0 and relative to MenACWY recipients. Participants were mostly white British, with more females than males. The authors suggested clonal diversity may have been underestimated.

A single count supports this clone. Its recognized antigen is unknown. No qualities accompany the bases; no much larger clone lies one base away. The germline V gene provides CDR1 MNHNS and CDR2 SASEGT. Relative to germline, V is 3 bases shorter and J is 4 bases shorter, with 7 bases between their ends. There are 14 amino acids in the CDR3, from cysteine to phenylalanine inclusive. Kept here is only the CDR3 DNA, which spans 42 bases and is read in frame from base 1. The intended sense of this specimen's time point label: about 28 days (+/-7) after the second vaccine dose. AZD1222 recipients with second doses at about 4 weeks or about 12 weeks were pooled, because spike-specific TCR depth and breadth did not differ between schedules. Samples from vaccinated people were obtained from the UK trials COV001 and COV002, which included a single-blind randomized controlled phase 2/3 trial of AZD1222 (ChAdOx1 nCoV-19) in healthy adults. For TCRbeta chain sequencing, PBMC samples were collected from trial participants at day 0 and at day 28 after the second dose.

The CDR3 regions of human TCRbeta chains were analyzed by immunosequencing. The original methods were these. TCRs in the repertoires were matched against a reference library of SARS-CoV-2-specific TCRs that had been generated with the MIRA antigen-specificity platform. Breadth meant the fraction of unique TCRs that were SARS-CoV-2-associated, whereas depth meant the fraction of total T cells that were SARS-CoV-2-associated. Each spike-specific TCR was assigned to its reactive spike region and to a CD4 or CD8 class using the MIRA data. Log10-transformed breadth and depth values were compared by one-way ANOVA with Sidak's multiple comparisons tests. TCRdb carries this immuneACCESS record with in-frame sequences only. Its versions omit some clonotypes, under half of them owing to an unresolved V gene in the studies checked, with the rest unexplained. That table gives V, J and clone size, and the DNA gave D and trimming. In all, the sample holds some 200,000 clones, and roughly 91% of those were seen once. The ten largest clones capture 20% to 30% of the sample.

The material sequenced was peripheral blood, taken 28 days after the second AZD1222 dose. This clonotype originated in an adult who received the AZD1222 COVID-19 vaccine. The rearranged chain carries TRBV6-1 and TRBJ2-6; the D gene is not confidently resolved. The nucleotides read TGTGCCAGCAGTGACCCCGGGGGGGCCAACGTCCTGACTTTC. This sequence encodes CASSDPGGANVLTF.